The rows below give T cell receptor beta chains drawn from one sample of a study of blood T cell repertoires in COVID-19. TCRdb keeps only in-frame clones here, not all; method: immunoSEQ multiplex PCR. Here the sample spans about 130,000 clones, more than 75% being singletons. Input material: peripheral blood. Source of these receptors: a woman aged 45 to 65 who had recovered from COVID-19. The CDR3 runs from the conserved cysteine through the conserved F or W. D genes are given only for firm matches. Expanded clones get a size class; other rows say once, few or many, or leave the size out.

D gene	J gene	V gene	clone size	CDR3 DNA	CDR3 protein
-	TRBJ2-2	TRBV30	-	TGTGCCTGGAGTGTACTCCTTTTGGTAGGCCGGGGAAACACCGGGGAGCTGTTTTTT	CAWSVLLLVGRGNTGELFF
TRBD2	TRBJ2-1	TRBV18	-	TGTGCCAGCTCACCGGCGACTAGCGATTCATCTGAGCAGTTCTTC	CASSPATSDSSEQFF
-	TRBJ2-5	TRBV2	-	TGTGCCAGCGACCAGGGTGGTAGGGAGACCCAGTACTTC	CASDQGGRETQYF
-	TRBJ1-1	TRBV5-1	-	TGCGCCAGCAGCGTAGACCCGGGTCGGGAAGCTTTCTTT	CASSVDPGREAFF
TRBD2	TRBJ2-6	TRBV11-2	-	TGTGCCAGCAGCTCCCCGGGACTAGCGGGGCCTGGGGCCAACGTCCTGACTTTC	CASSSPGLAGPGANVLTF
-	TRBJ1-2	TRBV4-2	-	TGTGCCAGCAGCCTTATTGGTGGGAGGGGCGCGGACTATGGCTACACCTTC	CASSLIGGRGADYGYTF
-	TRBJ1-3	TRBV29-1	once	TGCAGCGTTGTGGCCCCTTCTGGAAACACCATATATTTT	CSVVAPSGNTIYF
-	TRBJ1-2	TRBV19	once	TGTGCCAGTAGTATCCGTCGGCTGGGCGGCTACACCTTC	CASSIRRLGGYTF
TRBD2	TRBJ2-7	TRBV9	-	TGTGCCAGCAGCGTAGGAGCGGGAGATACCTACGAGCAGTACTTC	CASSVGAGDTYEQYF
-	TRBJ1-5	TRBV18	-	TGTGCCAGCTCCGGGAGCAATCAGCCCCAGCATTTT	CASSGSNQPQHF
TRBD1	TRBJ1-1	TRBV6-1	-	TGTGCCAGCACTGAACAGGGGGATCGCACTGAAGCTTTCTTT	CASTEQGDRTEAFF
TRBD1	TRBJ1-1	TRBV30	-	TGTGCCTGGAAGGAACAGGGGTACACTGAAGCTTTCTTT	CAWKEQGYTEAFF
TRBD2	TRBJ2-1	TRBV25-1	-	TGTGCCAGCAGTGATTCCCCGCGGGGGGGCTCCTTTGGTGAGCAGTTCTTC	CASSDSPRGGSFGEQFF
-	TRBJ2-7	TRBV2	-	TGTGCCAGCAGTGTCGACAGAGCCTACGAGCAGTACTTC	CASSVDRAYEQYF
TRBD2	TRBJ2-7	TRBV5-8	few	TGTGCCAGCAGCCAGACTAGCGGGGGCTTTTGGGAGCAGTACTTC	CASSQTSGGFWEQYF
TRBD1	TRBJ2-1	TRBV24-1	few	TGTGCCACCAGTGACGCTCACGGACAGGGGGTTACGCATGAGCAGTTCTTC	CATSDAHGQGVTHEQFF
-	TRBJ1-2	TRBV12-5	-	TGTGCTAGTGGTTTGGTAATGTCAGGAAACTATGGCTACACCTTC	CASGLVMSGNYGYTF
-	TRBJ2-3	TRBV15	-	TGTGCCACCAGCATCCGATTAACCTCGGGGGATACGCAGTATTTT	CATSIRLTSGDTQYF
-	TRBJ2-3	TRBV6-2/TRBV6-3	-	TGTGCCAGCAGTTACCCTAGGATCTCCACAGATACGCAGTATTTT	CASSYPRISTDTQYF
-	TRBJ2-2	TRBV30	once	TGTGCCTGGAGTGTACTGCAGGACTGGAGTGGCACCGGGGAGCTGTTTTTT	CAWSVLQDWSGTGELFF
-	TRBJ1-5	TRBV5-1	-	TGCGCCAGCAGAGCAGGGAGGGTCGTTCGAGATCAGCCCCAGCATTTT	CASRAGRVVRDQPQHF
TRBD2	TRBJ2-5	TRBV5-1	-	TGCGCCAGCAGCTTAGGACTAGCGGGGTTCCAAGAGACCCAGTACTTC	CASSLGLAGFQETQYF